The entry that follows covers one TCR beta chain sequence. Libraries were prepared by immunoSEQ multiplex PCR; TCRdb keeps only in-frame clonotypes and omits some of them. The repertoire holds tens of thousands of clones, 75% to 95% seen once, with approximately 0.4% in the top ten. The record originates from a study of technical replicates of blood from a handful of donors. V gave up 2 bases and J gave up 2 bases, with 8 bases separating them. CDR1 is MNHEY and CDR2 is SMNVEV in the germline V gene (reference sequence). The length of the CDR3 is 14 residues. The origin of this receptor is a human donor in good health. Some clones in this sample may be carry-over from other donors' samples. The specimen sequenced was T cells isolated from PBMCs. J is TRBJ2-3 and V is TRBV27; the D gene is possibly TRBD1 (5 bases). The CDR3 region is CASSLMTVTDTQYF. DNA for the CDR3: TGTGCCAGCAGTTTAATGACAGTCACAGATACGCAGTATTTT.